This entry is about one T cell receptor (beta chain). CDR1 and CDR2 from the germline V gene are LNHNV and YYDKDF (reference sequence). This CDR3 has 13 amino acids. Trimming cost V 5 bases and J 4 bases, with 11 bases left between them. The sample comes from a study of blood T cell repertoires in COVID-19. Turning to the study itself: Donors in the United States, Italy and Spain gave samples during acute or convalescent COVID-19. T cells, B-cell-depleted T cells, or PBMCs supplied cDNA or gDNA.

Here immunoSEQ multiplex PCR was the method, and the copy in TCRdb shows in-frame clones only, minus some. This sample has approximately 300,000 clones; around 84% occur once, and the top ten carry more than 9%. The receptor's source is a woman aged 18-29 years who had recovered from COVID-19. Sample: PBMCs or T cells enriched from blood (not recorded which). The chain has TRBV15 and TRBJ1-2; D uncertain. CDR3 loop: CATSDRDLYGYTF. The CDR3 DNA sequence: TGTGCCACCAGCGATCGGGATCTCTATGGCTACACCTTC.